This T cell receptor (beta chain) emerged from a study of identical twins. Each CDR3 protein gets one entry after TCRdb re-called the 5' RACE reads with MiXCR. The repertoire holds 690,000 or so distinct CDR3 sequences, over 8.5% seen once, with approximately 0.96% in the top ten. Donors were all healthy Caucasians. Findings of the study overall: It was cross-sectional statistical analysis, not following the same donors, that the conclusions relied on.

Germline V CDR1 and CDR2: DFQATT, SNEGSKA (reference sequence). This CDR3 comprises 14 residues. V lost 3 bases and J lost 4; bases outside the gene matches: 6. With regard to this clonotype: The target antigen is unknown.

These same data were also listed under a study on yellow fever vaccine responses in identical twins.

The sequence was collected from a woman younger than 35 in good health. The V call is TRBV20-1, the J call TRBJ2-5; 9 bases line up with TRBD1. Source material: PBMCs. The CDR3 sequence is CSASGGTGSETQYF. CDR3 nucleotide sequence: TGCAGTGCTAGTGGGGGGACAGGGTCAGAGACCCAGTACTTC.